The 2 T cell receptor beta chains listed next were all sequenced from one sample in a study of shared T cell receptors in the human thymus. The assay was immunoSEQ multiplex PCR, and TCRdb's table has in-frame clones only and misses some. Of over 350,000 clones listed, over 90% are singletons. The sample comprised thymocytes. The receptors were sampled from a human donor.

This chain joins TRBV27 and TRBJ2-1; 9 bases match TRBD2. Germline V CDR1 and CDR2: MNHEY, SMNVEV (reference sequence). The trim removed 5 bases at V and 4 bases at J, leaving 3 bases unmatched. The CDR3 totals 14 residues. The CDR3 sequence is CASSGREGYNEQFF. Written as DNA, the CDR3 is TGTGCCAGCAGTGGGCGGGAGGGGTACAATGAGCAGTTCTTC.

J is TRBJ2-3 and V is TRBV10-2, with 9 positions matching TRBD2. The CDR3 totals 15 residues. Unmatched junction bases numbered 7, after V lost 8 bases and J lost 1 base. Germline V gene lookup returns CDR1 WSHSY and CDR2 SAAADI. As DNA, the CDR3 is TGCGCCAGCCCCCGACTAGCGGACGGCACAGATACGCAGTATTTT. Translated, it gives CASPRLADGTDTQYF.